These 4 T cell receptor beta chains were all obtained from the same sample, sequenced in a study of blood T cell repertoires in COVID-19. Assay used: immunoSEQ multiplex PCR; TCRdb lists only in-frame clones, some missing. The sample yields tens of thousands of clones, roughly 80% seen once. Sequencing input: peripheral blood. Receptors were obtained from an older man with COVID-19, enrolled during active disease.

V and J are TRBV7-9 and TRBJ2-7, with unresolved D. Trimming stripped 4 bases from V and 2 bases from J, with 15 bases between. CDR3 length: 15 residues. Germline V gene sequence: CDR1 SEHNR, CDR2 FQNEAQ (reference sequence). The DNA of the CDR3 is TGTGCCAGCAGCTCGTTCCAAGCTCCGACCTACGAGCAGTACTTC. It yields the protein CASSSFQAPTYEQYF.

This clone was counted between two and nine times. The V gene is TRBV20-1, the J gene TRBJ1-4, with D uncertain. Trimming pared 3 bases from V and 4 bases from J, leaving 9 bases between. Germline assignment: CDR1 DFQATT and CDR2 SNEGSKA (reference sequence). CDR3 length: 13 residues. The chain's CDR3 is CSASFRGNEKLFF. The DNA of the CDR3 is TGCAGTGCTAGTTTCCGGGGTAATGAAAAACTGTTTTTT.

V gene TRBV7-9 combines with J gene TRBJ2-3; D not certain. Trimming stripped 5 bases from V and 6 bases from J, with 9 bases between. Per the germline V gene, CDR1 is SEHNR and CDR2 is FQNEAQ (reference sequence). The CDR3 is 12 residues long. The CDR3 loop reads CASSNFYDTQYF. CDR3 nucleotide sequence: TGTGCCAGCAGCAACTTTTATGATACGCAGTATTTT.

The V gene is TRBV30, the J gene TRBJ1-2; perhaps TRBD1 as D (6 bases). This CDR3 has 13 amino acids. Germline V gene lookup returns CDR1 GTSNPN and CDR2 SVGIG (reference sequence). V was pared by 0 bases and J by 4 bases, with 9 bases between. The CDR3 spells CAWSVGRGYGYTF. The DNA for the CDR3 is TGTGCCTGGAGTGTAGGCAGGGGCTATGGCTACACCTTC. Full variable domain (rest looked up from reference TRBV30 and TRBJ1-2): SQTIHQWPATLVQPVGSPLSLECTVEGTSNPNLYWYRQAAGRGLQLLFYSVGIGQISSEVPQNLSASRPQDRQFILSSKKLLLSDSGFYLCAWSVGRGYGYTFGSGTRLTVV.